This T cell receptor (beta chain) was observed in a study of blood T cell repertoires in COVID-19. Across the study: The cDNA or gDNA used as material had been derived from T cells, B-cell-depleted T cells, or PBMCs.

This CDR3 has 17 amino acids. The ends were cut back, 3 bases at V and 4 bases at J, with 20 bases in the middle. CDR1 SGHKS and CDR2 YYEKEE come from the germline V gene (reference sequence). As originally analysed: Estimation of nucleated cell counts relied on the amplification of reference gene primers. Sequenced by immunoSEQ multiplex PCR; TCRdb stores in-frame clones only, minus some. The D gene and trimming were derived from the DNA, and the V and J assignments and clone size from that table. This table holds approximately 64,000 clones, 88% found once. The clonotype comes from a man between 65 and 85 years old with acute or convalescent COVID-19. The sequencing input was peripheral blood. The chain uses TRBV5-5 and TRBJ2-1, with D possibly being TRBD2 (6 bases). The CDR3 coding sequence is TGTGCCAGCAGCTGGGGGGTACCTTCCCAGATTTACAATGAGCAGTTCTTC. This gives the protein CASSWGVPSQIYNEQFF.